The 19 T cell receptor beta chains below come from one sample, sequenced in a study of blood T cell repertoires in COVID-19. Produced via immunoSEQ multiplex PCR; TCRdb's table is partial and in-frame only. The data show under 55,000 clones, with around 73% seen just once and approximately 5% held by the top ten. The sequenced material came from PBMCs or T cells enriched from blood (not recorded which). Receptor source: a woman in her 50s with acute COVID-19.

The chain links TRBV20-1 to TRBJ1-2, with 7 bases matching TRBD1. This CDR3 spans 13 amino acids. Unmatched junction bases numbered 4, after V lost 3 bases and J lost 3 bases. Germline CDR1 is DFQATT and CDR2 is SNEGSKA (reference sequence). This chain's CDR3 is CSASETGYYGYTF. The CDR3 nucleotides are TGCAGTGCTAGTGAGACAGGGTACTATGGCTACACCTTC.

V gene TRBV13 combines with J gene TRBJ2-7; D perhaps matches TRBD2 (5 bases). Per germline, CDR1 PRHDT and CDR2 FYEKMQ (reference sequence). The germline V and J ends were trimmed by 0 bases and 6 bases, with 18 bases remaining between them. The CDR3 has 16 residues. CDR3 nucleotide sequence: TGTGCCAGCAGCTTAGGCCTAGATGGACTTTATGGCGAGCAGTACTTC. Protein: CASSLGLDGLYGEQYF.

This chain links TRBV2 with TRBJ1-1; 7 bases line up with TRBD1. The germline V gene encodes CDR1 SNHLY and CDR2 FYNNEI. The CDR3 runs to 14 residues. With 5 bases clipped from V and 4 bases from J, the junction kept 7 bases outside the gene matches. The CDR3 reads CASSLQGKGTEAFF. CDR3 nucleotide sequence: TGTGCCAGCAGTCTACAGGGGAAGGGCACTGAAGCTTTCTTT.

The table lists this clone with a count of one. The V call is TRBV7-8, the J call TRBJ2-3; 8 nucleotides match TRBD1. Germline V gene sequence: CDR1 SGHVS, CDR2 FQNEAQ. This CDR3 region has 16 residues. Unmatched junction bases numbered 10, after V lost 3 bases and J lost 5 bases. The CDR3: CASSFSARGPVDTQYF. In DNA, the CDR3 is TGTGCCAGCAGCTTTTCCGCCAGGGGGCCTGTAGATACGCAGTATTTT.

The rearrangement links TRBV5-4 to TRBJ2-3; D perhaps matches TRBD2 (6 bases). V lost 4 bases to trimming and J lost 2 bases, with 20 bases between them. The CDR3 runs 17 residues. CDR1 and CDR2 from the germline V gene are SGHNT and YYREEE (reference sequence). In nucleotides, the CDR3 is TGTGCCAGCAGCCCTGGGTTGGGGCGGGGTAACACAGATACGCAGTATTTT. Translating gives CASSPGLGRGNTDTQYF. Full variable domain (missing parts from reference TRBV5-4 and TRBJ2-3): ETGVTQSPTHLIKTRGQQVTLRCSSQSGHNTVSWYQQALGQGPQFIFQYYREEENGRGNFPPRFSGLQFPNYSSELNVNALELDDSALYLCASSPGLGRGNTDTQYFGPGTRLTVL.

V gene TRBV19 combines with J gene TRBJ1-5; D remains unclear. This CDR3 spans 12 amino acids. Germline V gives CDR1 LNHDA, CDR2 SQIVND (reference sequence). V was clipped by 7 bases and J by 4 bases, with 8 bases between them. The chain's CDR3 is CASTGWNQPQHF. In DNA, the CDR3 is TGTGCCAGTACTGGCTGGAATCAGCCCCAGCATTTT.

The rearrangement joins TRBV6-5 to TRBJ1-2; D is possibly TRBD1 (6 bases). The CDR3 covers 15 residues. CDR1 MNHEY and CDR2 SVGAGI come from the germline V gene. V dropped 3 bases and J dropped 4 bases, with 15 bases sitting between them. The CDR3 protein is CASSYAGGGGYGYTF. In nucleotides, the CDR3 is TGTGCCAGCAGTTATGCGGGGGGCGGTGGCTATGGCTACACCTTC.

J is TRBJ2-5 and V is TRBV2, with D tentatively TRBD2 (5 bases). CDR1 is SNHLY, CDR2 FYNNEI, per germline. The CDR3 extends over 14 amino acids. V was clipped by 1 base and J by 0 bases, with 6 bases between them. This CDR3 reads CASSEGGYQETQYF. The CDR3 DNA is TGTGCCAGCAGTGAAGGCGGGTACCAAGAGACCCAGTACTTC.

This clone was found a few times. The chain links TRBV10-1 to TRBJ1-3; tentative D call: TRBD1 (6 bases). The CDR3 is 14 amino acids. V shed 7 bases and J shed 1 base, with 11 bases lying between them. CDR1 is WNHNN, CDR2 SYGVQD, per germline (reference sequence). DNA for the CDR3: TGCGCCAGCAAGGACAGCATTTCTGGAAACACCATATATTTT. Translated, it gives CASKDSISGNTIYF.

V gene TRBV7-2 combines with J gene TRBJ2-7; D is unresolved. CDR1 and CDR2 (germline): SGHTA, FQGNSA. CDR3 length: 14 residues. Trimming removed 0 bases from V and 5 bases from J, with 11 bases in between. CDR3 coding DNA: TGTGCCAGCAGCTTAGCGCTGAGCACCGACGAGCAGTACTTC. This codes for CASSLALSTDEQYF.

The sample holds a few counts of this clone. V and J are TRBV7-9 and TRBJ1-5; perhaps TRBD1 as D (5 bases). V dropped 8 bases and J dropped 7 bases, with 12 bases sitting between them. CDR1 and CDR2 (germline): SEHNR, FQNEAQ (reference sequence). This CDR3 comprises 12 residues. The CDR3, as DNA: TGTGCCAGCGGGGAGGGGTCCCAGCCCCAGCATTTT. Its protein product is CASGEGSQPQHF.

The chain joins TRBV19 to TRBJ2-7; D unclear. The germline gives CDR1 LNHDA, CDR2 SQIVND (reference sequence). CDR3 length: 14 amino acids. The V gene lost 7 bases and the J gene lost 0 bases, with 13 bases spanning the gap. CDR3 bases: TGTGCCAGTACCTCTGATATGAGCTCCTACGAGCAGTACTTC. Protein product: CASTSDMSSYEQYF.

V and J are TRBV5-1 and TRBJ2-6; tentatively, D is TRBD2 (6 bases). The CDR3 covers 20 residues. Germline V CDR1 and CDR2: SGHRS, YFSETQ. V was trimmed by 0 bases and J by 3 bases, leaving 22 bases between them. CDR3 loop: CASSLGGVGQGSSGANVLTF. In DNA form, the CDR3 reads TGCGCCAGCAGCTTGGGGGGGGTGGGGCAGGGTTCAAGTGGGGCCAACGTCCTGACTTTC.

The J gene is TRBJ1-1, the V gene TRBV19; D possibly corresponds to TRBD1 (6 bases). CDR3 length: 11 residues. The germline V gene has CDR1 LNHDA and CDR2 SQIVND (reference sequence). The V end was cut by 7 bases, the J end by 10 bases, with 13 bases between. Here the CDR3 DNA reads TGTGCCAGTAAGGCAGGGGTCGGAGCTTTCTTT. Translation gives CASKAGVGAFF.

This rearrangement joins TRBV9 to TRBJ2-7; a weak D match, TRBD2 (5 bases). The ends were cut back, 7 bases at V and 3 bases at J, with 23 bases in the middle. CDR1 is SGDLS, CDR2 YYNGEE, per germline. The CDR3 totals 16 residues. CDR3 sequence: CASARYSGASYYEQYF. CDR3 sequence (DNA): TGTGCCAGCGCCCGATACTCAGGTGCTAGCTACTACGAGCAGTACTTC. The full variable domain, rest sourced from reference TRBV9 and TRBJ2-7, is DSGVTQTPKHLITATGQRVTLRCSPRSGDLSVYWYQQSLDQGLQFLIQYYNGEERAKGNILERFSAQQFPDLHSELNLSSLELGDSALYFCASARYSGASYYEQYFGPGTRLTVT.

This clone has only one observation. J is TRBJ2-1 and V is TRBV27; D is possibly TRBD1 (6 bases). Germline assignment: CDR1 MNHEY and CDR2 SMNVEV (reference sequence). Trimming took 2 bases from V and 9 from J, leaving 17 bases between them. The CDR3 loop spans 15 amino acids. The CDR3 loop is CASSLEVGTILEQFF. CDR3 DNA sequence: TGTGCCAGCAGTTTAGAGGTGGGGACAATCCTTGAGCAGTTCTTC.

This chain connects TRBV7-2 to TRBJ2-7, with D perhaps TRBD1 (5 bases). Germline-derived CDR1 and CDR2 are SGHTA and FQGNSA. The V end was cut by 2 bases, the J end by 3 bases, with 11 bases between. This CDR3 has 14 residues. CDR3 protein: CASSLFIGVYEQYF. The DNA for the CDR3 is TGTGCCAGCAGCTTATTCATAGGGGTCTACGAGCAGTACTTC.

The chain joins TRBV2 to TRBJ2-1; 13 bases map to TRBD2. With V trimmed by 8 bases and J by 5 bases, 3 bases remained unmatched. This CDR3 comprises 14 residues. The germline V gene has CDR1 SNHLY and CDR2 FYNNEI. DNA of the CDR3: TGTGCCAGCTGGGGGACTAGCGGGGACAATGAGCAGTTCTTC. Translating it yields CASWGTSGDNEQFF.

The gene calls are TRBV10-1 and TRBJ1-6; 8 bases agree with TRBD1. Germline assignment: CDR1 WNHNN and CDR2 SYGVQD (reference sequence). With 7 bases clipped from V and 7 bases from J, the junction kept 9 bases outside the gene matches. This CDR3 spans 15 amino acids. CDR3 residues: CASIIDRGINSPLHF. CDR3 coding DNA: TGCGCCAGCATCATAGACAGGGGAATCAATTCACCCCTCCACTTT.